Listed here are 4 T cell receptor beta chains from one sample, sequenced in a study of technical replicates of blood from a handful of donors. Data came from immunoSEQ multiplex PCR; TCRdb stores just in-frame clones and leaves some out. The sample lists about 60,000 clones; approximately 84% were seen once. The sequencing input was PBMCs. Receptors originate from a human donor in good health. Some clones in this sample may be carry-over from other donors' samples.

V usage is TRBV5-1 and J usage is TRBJ1-2; D unclear. Trimming stripped 4 bases from V and 6 bases from J, with 13 bases between. The CDR3 contains 13 residues. CDR1 is SGHRS and CDR2 is YFSETQ in the germline V gene. CDR3 sequence: CASSLELTDGYTF. The CDR3, as DNA: TGCGCCAGCAGCCTGGAGCTAACTGATGGCTACACCTTC.

This sequence joins TRBV9 and TRBJ2-5; 8 bases align to TRBD2. Trimming at V came to 4 bases and at J to 7 bases, leaving 15 bases not matched to a gene. The CDR3 is 16 amino acids. The germline V gene encodes CDR1 SGDLS and CDR2 YYNGEE. This chain's CDR3 is CASSSRGRGGEGTQYF. In nucleotides, the CDR3 is TGTGCCAGCAGCTCCAGGGGACGGGGGGGCGAGGGGACCCAGTACTTC. The variable domain in full, completed from reference TRBV9 and TRBJ2-5, reads DSGVTQTPKHLITATGQRVTLRCSPRSGDLSVYWYQQSLDQGLQFLIQYYNGEERAKGNILERFSAQQFPDLHSELNLSSLELGDSALYFCASSSRGRGGEGTQYFGPGTRLLVL.

There are a few counts of this clone. The chain uses TRBV2 and TRBJ2-7; weak D call: TRBD1 (5 bases). Germline values: CDR1 SNHLY, CDR2 FYNNEI. V was shortened by 3 bases and J by 11 bases, with 11 bases between the two germline ends. The CDR3 contains 11 residues. CDR3 residues: CASSDPWGEYF. In nucleotides, the CDR3 is TGTGCCAGCAGTGACCCCTGGGGCGAGTACTTC.

V usage is TRBV10-3 and J usage is TRBJ2-7; a possible D gene is TRBD1 (5 bases). Germline loops: CDR1 ENHRY, CDR2 SYGVKD. The CDR3 length is 12 residues. Trimming removed 4 bases from V and 6 bases from J, with 10 bases in between. The CDR3 coding sequence is TGTGCCATCAGTGTAGGGGTGGGCGAGCAGTACTTC. Amino acid sequence: CAISVGVGEQYF.